Here is one TCR beta chain with its context. Antigen unknown. A single record per CDR3 protein comes from TCRdb applying MiXCR to the 5' RACE reads. The data hold about 200,000 distinct CDR3 sequences, with about 7.5% observed a single time. The CDR3 length is 17 residues. Per the germline V gene, CDR1 is MNHNS and CDR2 is SASEGT. Trimming took off 2 bases at V and 6 bases at J, with 21 bases between the two ends. The data derive from a study of identical twins. Study conclusions and caveats: The study based its conclusions on cross-sectional statistical analysis and did not follow the same donors.

The same specimen was also included in a second study, on yellow fever vaccine responses in identical twins.

The source material was memory (CD45RO+) T cells sorted from blood. The origin of this receptor is a woman aged 18-29 years in good health. The chain couples TRBV6-1 to TRBJ2-3, with D perhaps matching TRBD1 (6 bases). The CDR3 bases are TGTGCCAGCAGTGAATTGGGTGGGGGCGGCGCCGCTGATACGCAGTATTTT. It encodes CASSELGGGGAADTQYF.